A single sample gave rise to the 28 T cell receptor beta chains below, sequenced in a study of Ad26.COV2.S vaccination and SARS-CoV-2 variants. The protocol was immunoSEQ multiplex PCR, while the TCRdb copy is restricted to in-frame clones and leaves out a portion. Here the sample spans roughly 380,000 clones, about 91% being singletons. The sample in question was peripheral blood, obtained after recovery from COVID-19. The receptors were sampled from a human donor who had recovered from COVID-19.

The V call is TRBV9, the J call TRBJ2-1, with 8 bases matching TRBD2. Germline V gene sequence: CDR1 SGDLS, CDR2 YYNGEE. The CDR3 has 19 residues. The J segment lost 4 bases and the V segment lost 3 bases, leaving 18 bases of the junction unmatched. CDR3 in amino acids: CASSARPGALRGAYNEQFF. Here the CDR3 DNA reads TGTGCCAGCAGCGCCCGCCCCGGCGCTCTGCGGGGGGCATACAATGAGCAGTTCTTC.

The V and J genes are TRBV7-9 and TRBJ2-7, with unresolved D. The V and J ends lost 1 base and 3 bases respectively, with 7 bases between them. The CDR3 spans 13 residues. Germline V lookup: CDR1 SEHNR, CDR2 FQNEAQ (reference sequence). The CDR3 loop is CASSLVGGYEQYF. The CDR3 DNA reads TGTGCCAGCAGCTTAGTTGGCGGCTACGAGCAGTACTTC. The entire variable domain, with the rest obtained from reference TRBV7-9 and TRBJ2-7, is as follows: DTGVSQNPRHKITKRGQNVTFRCDPISEHNRLYWYRQTLGQGPEFLTYFQNEAQLEKSRLLSDRFSAERPKGSFSTLEIQRTEQGDSAMYLCASSLVGGYEQYFGPGTRLTVT.

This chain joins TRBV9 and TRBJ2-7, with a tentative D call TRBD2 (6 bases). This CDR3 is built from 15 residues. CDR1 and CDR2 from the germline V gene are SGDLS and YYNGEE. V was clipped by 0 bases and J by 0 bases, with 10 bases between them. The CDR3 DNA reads TGTGCCAGCAGCGTAGAACCGACTAGCTCCTACGAGCAGTACTTC. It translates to CASSVEPTSSYEQYF. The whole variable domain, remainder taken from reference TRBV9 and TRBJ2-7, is DSGVTQTPKHLITATGQRVTLRCSPRSGDLSVYWYQQSLDQGLQFLIQYYNGEERAKGNILERFSAQQFPDLHSELNLSSLELGDSALYFCASSVEPTSSYEQYFGPGTRLTVT.

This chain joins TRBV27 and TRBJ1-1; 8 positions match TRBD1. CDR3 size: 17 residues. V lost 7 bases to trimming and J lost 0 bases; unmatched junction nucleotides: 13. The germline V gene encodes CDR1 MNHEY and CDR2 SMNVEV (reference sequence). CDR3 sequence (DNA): TGTGCCAGCATTCCGACAGGGGTCGGTGTTATGAACACTGAAGCTTTCTTT. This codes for CASIPTGVGVMNTEAFF.

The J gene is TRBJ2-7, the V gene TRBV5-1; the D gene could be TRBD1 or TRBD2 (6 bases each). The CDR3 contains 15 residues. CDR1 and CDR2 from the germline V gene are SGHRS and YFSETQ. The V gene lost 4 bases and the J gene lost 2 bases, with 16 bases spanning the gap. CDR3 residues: CASSGGATGAYEQYF. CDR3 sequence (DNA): TGCGCCAGCAGCGGAGGGGCGACAGGAGCCTACGAGCAGTACTTC.

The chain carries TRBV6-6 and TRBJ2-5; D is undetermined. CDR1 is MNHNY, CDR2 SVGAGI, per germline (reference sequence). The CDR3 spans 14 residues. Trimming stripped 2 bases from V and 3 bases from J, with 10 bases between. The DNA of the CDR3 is TGTGCCAGCAGTTACACTTCGGGTGAAGAGACCCAGTACTTC. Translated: CASSYTSGEETQYF.

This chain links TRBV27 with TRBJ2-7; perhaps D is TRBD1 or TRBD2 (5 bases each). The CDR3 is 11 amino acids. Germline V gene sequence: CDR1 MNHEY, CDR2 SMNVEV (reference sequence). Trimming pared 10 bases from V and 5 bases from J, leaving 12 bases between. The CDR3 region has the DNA TGTGCCACCTGGGGGAAGCACGAGCAGTACTTC. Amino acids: CATWGKHEQYF.

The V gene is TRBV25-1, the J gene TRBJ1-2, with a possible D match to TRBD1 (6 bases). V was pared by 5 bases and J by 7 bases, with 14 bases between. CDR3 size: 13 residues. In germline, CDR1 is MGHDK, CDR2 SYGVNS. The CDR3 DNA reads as TGTGCCAGCAGTCCAACAGGGCGGGGTGGCTACACCTTC. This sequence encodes CASSPTGRGGYTF.

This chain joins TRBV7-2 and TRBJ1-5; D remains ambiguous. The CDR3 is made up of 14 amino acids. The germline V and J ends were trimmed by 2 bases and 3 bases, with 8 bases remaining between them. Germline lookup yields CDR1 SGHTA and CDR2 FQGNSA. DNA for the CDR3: TGTGCCAGCAGCTTATCTTACAACAATCAGCCCCAGCATTTT. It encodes CASSLSYNNQPQHF.

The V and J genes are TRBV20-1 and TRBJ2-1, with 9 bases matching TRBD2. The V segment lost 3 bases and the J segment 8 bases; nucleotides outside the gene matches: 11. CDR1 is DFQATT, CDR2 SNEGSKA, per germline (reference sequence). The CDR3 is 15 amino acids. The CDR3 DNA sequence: TGCAGTGCTAGTCGTCCGGCGGGGGGGCCGGATGAGCAGTTCTTC. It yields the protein CSASRPAGGPDEQFF.

The DNA for the CDR3 is TGTGCCAGCAGCTTAGGGATGAACACAGATACGCAGTATTTT. Protein: CASSLGMNTDTQYF. The rearrangement joins TRBV13 to TRBJ2-3; D is unclear. Germline lookup yields CDR1 PRHDT and CDR2 FYEKMQ (reference sequence). This CDR3 spans 14 amino acids. Trimming shortened V by 0 bases and J by 2 bases, and 6 bases separated the two germline ends.

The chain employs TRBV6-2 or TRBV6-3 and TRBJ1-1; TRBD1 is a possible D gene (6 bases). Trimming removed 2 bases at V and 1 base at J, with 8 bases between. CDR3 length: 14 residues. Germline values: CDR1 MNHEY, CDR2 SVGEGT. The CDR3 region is CASSYGRGNTEAFF. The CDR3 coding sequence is TGTGCCAGCAGTTACGGCAGGGGGAACACTGAAGCTTTCTTT.

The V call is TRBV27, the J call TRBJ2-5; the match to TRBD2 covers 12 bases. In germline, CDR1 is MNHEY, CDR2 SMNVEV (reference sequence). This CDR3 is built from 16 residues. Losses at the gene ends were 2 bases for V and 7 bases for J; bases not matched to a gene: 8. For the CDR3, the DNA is TGTGCCAGCAGTTTAGTCCTAGCGGGGGGGATCGCGACCCAGTACTTC. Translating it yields CASSLVLAGGIATQYF.

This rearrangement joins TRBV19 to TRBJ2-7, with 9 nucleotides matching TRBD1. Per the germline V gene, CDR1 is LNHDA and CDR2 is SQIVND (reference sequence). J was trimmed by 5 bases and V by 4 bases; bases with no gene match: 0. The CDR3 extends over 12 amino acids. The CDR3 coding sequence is TGTGCCAGTAGTAGGGACAGGGACGAGCAGTACTTC. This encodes CASSRDRDEQYF.

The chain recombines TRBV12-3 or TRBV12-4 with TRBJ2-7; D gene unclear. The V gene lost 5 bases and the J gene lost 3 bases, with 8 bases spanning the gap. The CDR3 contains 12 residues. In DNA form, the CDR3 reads TGTGCCAGCAGTATTTACAGCTACGAGCAGTACTTC. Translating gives CASSIYSYEQYF.

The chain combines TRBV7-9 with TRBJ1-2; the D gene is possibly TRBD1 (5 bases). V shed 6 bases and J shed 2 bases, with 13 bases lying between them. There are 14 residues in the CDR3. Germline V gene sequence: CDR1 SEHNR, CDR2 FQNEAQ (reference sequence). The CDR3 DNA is TGTGCCAGCAGGCAGGCCGGGACCAACTATGGCTACACCTTC. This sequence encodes CASRQAGTNYGYTF.

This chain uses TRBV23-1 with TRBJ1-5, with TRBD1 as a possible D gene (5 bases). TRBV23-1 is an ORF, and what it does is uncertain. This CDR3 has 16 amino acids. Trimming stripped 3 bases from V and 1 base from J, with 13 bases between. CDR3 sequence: CASSHGTDPSNQPQHF. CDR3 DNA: TGCGCCAGCAGTCATGGGACGGACCCAAGCAATCAGCCCCAGCATTTT.

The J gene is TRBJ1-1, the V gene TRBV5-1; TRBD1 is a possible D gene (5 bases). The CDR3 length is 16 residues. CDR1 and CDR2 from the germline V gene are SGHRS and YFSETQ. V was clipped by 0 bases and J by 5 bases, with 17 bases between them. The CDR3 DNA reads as TGCGCCAGCAGCTTGGGACCGAGGGGATTGCGGACTGAAGCTTTCTTT. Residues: CASSLGPRGLRTEAFF.

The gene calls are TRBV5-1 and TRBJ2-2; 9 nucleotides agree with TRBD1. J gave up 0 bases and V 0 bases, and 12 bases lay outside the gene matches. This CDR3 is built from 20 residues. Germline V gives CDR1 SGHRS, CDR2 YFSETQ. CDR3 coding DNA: TGCGCCAGCAGCTTGGCCGGGGGACAGGGATTTTTAGCGAACACCGGGGAGCTGTTTTTT. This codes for CASSLAGGQGFLANTGELFF. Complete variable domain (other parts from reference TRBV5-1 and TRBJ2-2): KAGVTQTPRYLIKTRGQQVTLSCSPISGHRSVSWYQQTPGQGLQFLFEYFSETQRNKGNFPGRFSGRQFSNSRSEMNVSTLELGDSALYLCASSLAGGQGFLANTGELFFGEGSRLTVL.

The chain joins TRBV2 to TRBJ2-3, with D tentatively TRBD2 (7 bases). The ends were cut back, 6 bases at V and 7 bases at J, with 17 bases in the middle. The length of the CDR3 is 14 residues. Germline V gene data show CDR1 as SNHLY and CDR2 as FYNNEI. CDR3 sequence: CASRDSGAIYTQYF. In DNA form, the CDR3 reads TGTGCCAGCAGGGACAGCGGGGCTATCTATACGCAGTATTTT.

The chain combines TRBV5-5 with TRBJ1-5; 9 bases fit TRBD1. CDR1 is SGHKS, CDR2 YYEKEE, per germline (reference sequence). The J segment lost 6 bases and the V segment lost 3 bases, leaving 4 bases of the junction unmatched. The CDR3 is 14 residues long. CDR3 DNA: TGTGCCAGCAGCTCGACAGGGGGTGGTCAGCCCCAGCATTTT. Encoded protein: CASSSTGGGQPQHF.

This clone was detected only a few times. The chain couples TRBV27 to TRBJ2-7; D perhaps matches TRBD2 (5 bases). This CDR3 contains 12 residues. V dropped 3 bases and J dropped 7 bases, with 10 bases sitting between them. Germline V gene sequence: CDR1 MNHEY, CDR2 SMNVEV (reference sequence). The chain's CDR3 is CASSLPGIEQYF. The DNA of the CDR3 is TGTGCCAGCAGTTTGCCCGGGATAGAGCAGTACTTC.

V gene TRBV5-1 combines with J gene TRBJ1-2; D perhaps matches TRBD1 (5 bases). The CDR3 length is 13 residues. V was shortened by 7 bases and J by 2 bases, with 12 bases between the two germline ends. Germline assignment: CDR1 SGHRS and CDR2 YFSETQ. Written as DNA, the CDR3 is TGCGCCAGCTCGCAAAACAGGAACTATGGCTACACCTTC. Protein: CASSQNRNYGYTF.

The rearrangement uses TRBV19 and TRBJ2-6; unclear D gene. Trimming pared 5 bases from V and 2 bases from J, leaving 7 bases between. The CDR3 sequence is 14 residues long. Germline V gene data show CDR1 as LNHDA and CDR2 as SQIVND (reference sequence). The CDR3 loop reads CASSSRAGANVLTF. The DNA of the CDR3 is TGTGCCAGTAGTTCACGGGCTGGGGCCAACGTCCTGACTTTC. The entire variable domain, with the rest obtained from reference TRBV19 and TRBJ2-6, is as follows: DGGITQSPKYLFRKEGQNVTLSCEQNLNHDAMYWYRQDPGQGLRLIYYSQIVNDFQKGDIAEGYSVSREKKESFPLTVTSAQKNPTAFYLCASSSRAGANVLTFGAGSRLTVL.

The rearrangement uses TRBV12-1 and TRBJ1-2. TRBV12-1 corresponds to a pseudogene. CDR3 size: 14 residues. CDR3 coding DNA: TGTGCCAGCCCCCCCGAGGGTACAAACTATGGCTACACCTTC. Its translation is CASPPEGTNYGYTF.

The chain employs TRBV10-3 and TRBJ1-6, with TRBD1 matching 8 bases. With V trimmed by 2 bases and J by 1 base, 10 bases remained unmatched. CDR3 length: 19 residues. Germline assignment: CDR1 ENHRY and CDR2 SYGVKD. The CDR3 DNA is TGTGCCATCAGTGAGGGAGCTAGACAGGGGATGTCCTATAATTCACCCCTCCACTTT. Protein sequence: CAISEGARQGMSYNSPLHF.

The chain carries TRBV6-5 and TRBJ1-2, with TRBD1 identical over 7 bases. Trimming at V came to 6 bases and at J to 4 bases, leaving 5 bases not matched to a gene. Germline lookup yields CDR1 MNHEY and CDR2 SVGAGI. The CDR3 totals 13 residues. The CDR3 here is CASRDREIYGYTF. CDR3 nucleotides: TGTGCCAGCAGAGACAGGGAAATCTATGGCTACACCTTC.

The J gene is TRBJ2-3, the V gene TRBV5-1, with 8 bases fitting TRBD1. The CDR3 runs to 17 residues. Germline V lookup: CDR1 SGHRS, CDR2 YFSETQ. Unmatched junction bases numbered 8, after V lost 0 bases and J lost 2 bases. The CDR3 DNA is TGCGCCAGCAGCTTGGCACAGGGGGGTGGTTCCACAGATACGCAGTATTTT. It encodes CASSLAQGGGSTDTQYF.